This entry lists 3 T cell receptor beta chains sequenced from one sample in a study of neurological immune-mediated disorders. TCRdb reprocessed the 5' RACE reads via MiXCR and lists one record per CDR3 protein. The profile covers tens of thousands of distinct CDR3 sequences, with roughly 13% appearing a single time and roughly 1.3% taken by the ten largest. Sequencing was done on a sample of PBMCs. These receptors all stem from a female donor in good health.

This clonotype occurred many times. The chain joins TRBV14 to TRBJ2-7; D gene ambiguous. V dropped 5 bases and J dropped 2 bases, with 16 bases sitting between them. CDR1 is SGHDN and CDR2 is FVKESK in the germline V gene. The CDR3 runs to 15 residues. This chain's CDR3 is CASSSTRTDTYEQYF. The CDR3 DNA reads TGTGCCAGCAGCTCGACCCGGACGGATACCTACGAGCAGTACTTC.

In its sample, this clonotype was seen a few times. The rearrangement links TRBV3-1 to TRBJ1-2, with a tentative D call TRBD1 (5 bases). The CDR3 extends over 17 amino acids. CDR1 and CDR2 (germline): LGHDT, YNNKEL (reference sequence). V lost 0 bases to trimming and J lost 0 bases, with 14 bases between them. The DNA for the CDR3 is TGTGCCAGCAGCCAAGAAGGGGCTTACGTGACTAACTATGGCTACACCTTC. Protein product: CASSQEGAYVTNYGYTF.

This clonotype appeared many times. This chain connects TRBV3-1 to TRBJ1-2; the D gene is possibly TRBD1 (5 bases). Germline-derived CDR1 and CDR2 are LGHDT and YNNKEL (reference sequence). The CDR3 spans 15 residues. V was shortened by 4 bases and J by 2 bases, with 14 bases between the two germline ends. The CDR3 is CASSPTQTVNYGYTF. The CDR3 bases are TGTGCCAGCAGCCCCACCCAGACAGTGAACTATGGCTACACCTTC. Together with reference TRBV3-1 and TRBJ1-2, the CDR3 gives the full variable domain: DTAVSQTPKYLVTQMGNDKSIKCEQNLGHDTMYWYKQDSKKFLKIMFSYNNKELIINETVPNRFSPKSPDKAHLNLHINSLELGDSAVYFCASSPTQTVNYGYTFGSGTRLTVV.